These 17 T cell receptor beta chains originate from one sample sequenced in a study of cytomegalovirus exposure and HLA in healthy donors. PCR employed 60 Vbeta and 13 Jbeta primers. Assay used: immunoSEQ multiplex PCR; TCRdb lists only in-frame clones, some missing. Found here are fewer than 200,000 clones, over 65% of them singletons; the top ten hold around 3%. The sample taken for sequencing was PBMCs. Receptor source: a woman aged 40 to 55 in good health and CMV-seropositive.

The chain carries TRBV5-1 and TRBJ2-1; 15 bases match TRBD2. Losses at the gene ends were 2 bases for V and 8 bases for J; bases not matched to a gene: 5. The CDR3 is 16 amino acids. Germline V gene lookup returns CDR1 SGHRS and CDR2 YFSETQ. The CDR3 bases are TGCGCCAGCAGCTTATGGACTAGCGGGGGGGCTGATGAGCAGTTCTTC. Its protein is CASSLWTSGGADEQFF.

The chain is built from TRBV5-1 and TRBJ2-2; D is uncertain. V was shortened by 0 bases and J by 1 base, with 10 bases between the two germline ends. The V gene's germline CDR1 is SGHRS and CDR2 YFSETQ. The CDR3 has 16 residues. As DNA, the CDR3 is TGCGCCAGCAGCTTGGGAGCAGGATTGAACACCGGGGAGCTGTTTTTT. Translating it yields CASSLGAGLNTGELFF.

The rearrangement uses TRBV28 and TRBJ1-1; D is undetermined. The V gene lost 5 bases and the J gene lost 5 bases, with 3 bases spanning the gap. The germline V gene has CDR1 MDHEN and CDR2 SYDVKM. This CDR3 comprises 10 residues. CDR3 loop: CASSQTEAFF. The CDR3 region has the DNA TGTGCCAGCAGTCAGACTGAAGCTTTCTTT.

The J gene is TRBJ1-2, the V gene TRBV27; 8 nucleotides line up with TRBD1. The V gene's germline CDR1 is MNHEY and CDR2 SMNVEV (reference sequence). V lost 5 bases, J lost 7 bases, and 6 bases stayed unmatched. This CDR3 region has 13 residues. The CDR3 loop reads CASSKGQESGYTF. CDR3 DNA sequence: TGTGCCAGCAGTAAGGGACAGGAGTCTGGCTACACCTTC.

V gene TRBV21-1 combines with J gene TRBJ1-5. TRBV21-1 is shown as a pseudogene. The CDR3 runs to 16 residues. The CDR3 loop reads CASSKGGTLGNQPQHF. CDR3 coding DNA: TGTGCCAGCAGCAAAGGCGGCACTTTGGGCAATCAGCCCCAGCATTTT.

The rearrangement joins TRBV7-8 to TRBJ2-7; 11 bases map to TRBD1. J lost 2 bases, V lost 3 bases, and 18 bases had no gene match. This CDR3 comprises 20 residues. The germline gives CDR1 SGHVS, CDR2 FQNEAQ. In nucleotides, the CDR3 is TGTGCCAGCAGCTTCCTGGCCAGGACAGGGGGCCGAGGGGATACCTACGAGCAGTACTTC. Translated, it gives CASSFLARTGGRGDTYEQYF. The complete variable domain, with remaining parts taken from reference TRBV7-8 and TRBJ2-7, reads GAGVSQSPRYKVAKRGQDVALRCDPISGHVSLFWYQQALGQGPEFLTYFQNEAQLDKSGLPSDRFFAERPEGSVSTLKIQRTQQEDSAVYLCASSFLARTGGRGDTYEQYFGPGTRLTVT.

For the CDR3, the DNA is TGTGCCAGCAGCTCCGGTAATTCACCCCTCCACTTT. It codes for CASSSGNSPLHF. The chain couples TRBV7-3 to TRBJ1-6; no clear D. Trimming took off 4 bases at V and 6 bases at J, with 4 bases between the two ends. Germline V gene sequence: CDR1 SGHTA, CDR2 FQGTGA. CDR3 length: 12 residues.

This rearrangement joins TRBV28 to TRBJ2-3; TRBD2 matches 13 bases. The trim removed 5 bases at V and 5 bases at J, leaving 4 bases unmatched. The CDR3 sequence is 15 residues long. CDR1 is MDHEN, CDR2 SYDVKM, per germline. CDR3 amino acids: CASSDRLAGGDTQYF. DNA for the CDR3: TGTGCCAGCAGTGATCGACTAGCGGGAGGAGATACGCAGTATTTT.

The chain recombines TRBV7-2 with TRBJ2-5; 11 nucleotides line up with TRBD2. The junction had 7 bases not matched to a gene; V was cut back by 3 bases and J by 4 bases. Germline lookup yields CDR1 SGHTA and CDR2 FQGNSA. CDR3 size: 16 residues. CDR3 residues: CASSFPLAGGGETQYF. CDR3 DNA: TGTGCCAGCAGCTTCCCCTTAGCGGGGGGGGGAGAGACCCAGTACTTC.

The chain links TRBV5-4 to TRBJ2-7, with 8 bases identical to TRBD2. The CDR3 is 13 residues long. Germline V gene lookup returns CDR1 SGHNT and CDR2 YYREEE (reference sequence). V shed 4 bases, J shed 2 bases, and the junction held 2 bases outside the gene matches. CDR3 sequence (DNA): TGTGCCAGCAGCCCCGGGAGGGCCTACGAGCAGTACTTC. Translated, it gives CASSPGRAYEQYF.

This chain connects TRBV19 to TRBJ2-7; D is possibly TRBD2 (6 bases). Germline V lookup: CDR1 LNHDA, CDR2 SQIVND (reference sequence). V was shortened by 4 bases and J by 4 bases, with 29 bases between the two germline ends. This CDR3 is built from 19 residues. CDR3 DNA: TGTGCCAGTAGTACCCCACGGGGCCTGGGGGGTAACTCCAGATACGAGCAGTACTTC. It encodes CASSTPRGLGGNSRYEQYF.

This clone was seen a handful of times. V and J are TRBV5-4 and TRBJ2-7, with 7 bases lining up with TRBD2. The CDR3 has 15 residues. J was trimmed by 6 bases and V by 3 bases; bases with no gene match: 12. CDR1 is SGHNT and CDR2 is YYREEE in the germline V gene (reference sequence). The CDR3, as DNA: TGTGCCAGCAGCTCCGTTTTTGGACTAGGGGCCGAGCAGTACTTC. This encodes CASSSVFGLGAEQYF. The full variable domain, in which reference TRBV5-4 and TRBJ2-7 provide the parts outside the CDR3, is ETGVTQSPTHLIKTRGQQVTLRCSSQSGHNTVSWYQQALGQGPQFIFQYYREEENGRGNFPPRFSGLQFPNYSSELNVNALELDDSALYLCASSSVFGLGAEQYFGPGTRLTVT.

This clone was seen more than once but under ten times. The chain joins TRBV27 to TRBJ2-3; no reliable D call. The CDR3 spans 15 residues. Trimming removed 5 bases from V and 2 bases from J, with 14 bases in between. Germline V gene lookup returns CDR1 MNHEY and CDR2 SMNVEV (reference sequence). CDR3 loop: CASSPQRRPTDTQYF. Here the CDR3 DNA reads TGTGCCAGCAGTCCTCAGCGTAGACCCACAGATACGCAGTATTTT.

About this clone itself: A junction end diverges from the germline sequence, so it may reflect a read error. The chain combines TRBV7-2 with TRBJ1-6; D remains ambiguous. This CDR3 spans 13 amino acids. Germline-derived CDR1 and CDR2 are SGHTA and FQGNSA. The DNA of the CDR3 is TGTGCCAGCAGCTCCAGAGGGAATTCACCCCTCAACTTT. Protein product: CASSSRGNSPLNF.

The V gene is TRBV7-9, the J gene TRBJ1-2, with D possibly matching TRBD1 (5 bases). V lost 5 bases to trimming and J lost 5 bases, with 12 bases between them. The CDR3 is 13 residues long. In germline, CDR1 is SEHNR, CDR2 FQNEAQ (reference sequence). CDR3 sequence: CASSLEGRYGYTF. CDR3 coding DNA: TGTGCCAGCAGCCTGGAGGGGAGGTATGGCTACACCTTC. Full variable domain (rest looked up from reference TRBV7-9 and TRBJ1-2): DTGVSQNPRHKITKRGQNVTFRCDPISEHNRLYWYRQTLGQGPEFLTYFQNEAQLEKSRLLSDRFSAERPKGSFSTLEIQRTEQGDSAMYLCASSLEGRYGYTFGSGTRLTVV.

The rearrangement uses TRBV4-1 and TRBJ2-7, with 8 bases aligning to TRBD2. With 3 bases clipped from V and 3 bases from J, the junction kept 16 bases outside the gene matches. From germline, CDR1 is MGHRA and CDR2 YSYEKL. CDR3 length equals 18 residues. The chain's CDR3 is CASSHKMESGSIYYEQYF. The CDR3 DNA reads as TGCGCCAGCAGCCATAAGATGGAGAGCGGGAGCATCTACTACGAGCAGTACTTC.

V is TRBV5-1 and J is TRBJ2-1, with 9 bases identical to TRBD2. This CDR3 has 16 residues. Germline V gene data show CDR1 as SGHRS and CDR2 as YFSETQ. V trimming: 4 bases; J trimming: 0 bases; junction bases outside the gene matches: 5. CDR3 in amino acids: CASSTAGGLSYNEQFF. The CDR3 nucleotides read TGCGCCAGCAGCACAGCGGGGGGACTCTCCTACAATGAGCAGTTCTTC.